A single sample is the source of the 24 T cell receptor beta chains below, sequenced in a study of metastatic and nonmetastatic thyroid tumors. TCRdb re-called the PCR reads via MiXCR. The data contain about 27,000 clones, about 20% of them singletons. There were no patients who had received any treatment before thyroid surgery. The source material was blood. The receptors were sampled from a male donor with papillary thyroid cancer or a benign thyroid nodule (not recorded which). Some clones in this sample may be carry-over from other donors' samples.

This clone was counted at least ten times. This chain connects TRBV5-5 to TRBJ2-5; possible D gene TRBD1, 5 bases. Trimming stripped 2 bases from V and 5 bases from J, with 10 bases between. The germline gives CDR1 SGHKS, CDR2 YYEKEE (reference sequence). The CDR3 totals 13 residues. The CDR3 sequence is CASSLSRVETQYF. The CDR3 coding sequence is TGTGCCAGCAGCTTAAGCAGGGTCGAGACCCAGTACTTC.

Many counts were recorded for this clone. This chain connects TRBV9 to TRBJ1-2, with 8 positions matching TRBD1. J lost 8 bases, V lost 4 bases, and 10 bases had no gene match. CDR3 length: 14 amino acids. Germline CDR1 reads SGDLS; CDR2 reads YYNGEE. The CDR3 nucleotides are TGTGCCAGCAGCACCAGGACAGGGCCGCGGGGCTACACCTTC. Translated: CASSTRTGPRGYTF.

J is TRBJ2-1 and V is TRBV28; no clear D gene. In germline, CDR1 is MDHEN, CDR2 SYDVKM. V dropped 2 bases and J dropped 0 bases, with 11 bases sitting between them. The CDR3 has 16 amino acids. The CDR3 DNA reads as TGTGCCAGCAGTTTAGTCTTCAGTTTCTCCTACAATGAGCAGTTCTTC. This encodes CASSLVFSFSYNEQFF.

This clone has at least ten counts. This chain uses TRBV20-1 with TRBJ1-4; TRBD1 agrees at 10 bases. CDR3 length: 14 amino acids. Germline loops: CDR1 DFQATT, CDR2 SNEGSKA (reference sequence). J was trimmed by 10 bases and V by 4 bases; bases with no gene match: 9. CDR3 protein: CSAKPGQGLGKLFF. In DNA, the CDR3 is TGCAGTGCTAAACCGGGACAGGGGCTGGGAAAACTGTTTTTT.

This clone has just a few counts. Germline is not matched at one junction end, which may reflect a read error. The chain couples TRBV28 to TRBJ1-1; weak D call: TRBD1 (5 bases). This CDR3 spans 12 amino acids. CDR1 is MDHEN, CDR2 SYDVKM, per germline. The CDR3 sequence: CAWGNLNNESFF. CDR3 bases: TGTGCCTGGGGCAATCTGAACAATGAATCTTTCTTT. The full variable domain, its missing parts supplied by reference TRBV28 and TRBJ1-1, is DVKVTQSSRYLVKRTGEKVFLECVQDMDHENMFWYRQDPGLGLRLIYFSYDVKMKEKGDIPEGYSVSREKKERFSLILESASTNQTSMYLCAWGNLNNESFFGQGTRLTVV.

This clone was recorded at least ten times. The CDR3 DNA reads TGTGCCAGCAGCCAGGACGCGACTGGTAAGATTGAAGCTTTCTTT. Protein product: CASSQDATGKIEAFF. The chain combines TRBV12-3 or TRBV12-4 with TRBJ1-1, with no clear D. Trimming took off 6 bases at V and 7 bases at J, with 21 bases between the two ends. The CDR3 covers 15 residues.

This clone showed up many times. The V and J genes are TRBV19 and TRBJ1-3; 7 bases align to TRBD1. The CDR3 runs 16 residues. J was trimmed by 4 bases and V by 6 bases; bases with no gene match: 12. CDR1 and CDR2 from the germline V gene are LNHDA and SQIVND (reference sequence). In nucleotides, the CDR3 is TGTGCCAGTAGGAGAACAGGGGCCTACCTCGGAAACACCATATATTTT. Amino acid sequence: CASRRTGAYLGNTIYF.

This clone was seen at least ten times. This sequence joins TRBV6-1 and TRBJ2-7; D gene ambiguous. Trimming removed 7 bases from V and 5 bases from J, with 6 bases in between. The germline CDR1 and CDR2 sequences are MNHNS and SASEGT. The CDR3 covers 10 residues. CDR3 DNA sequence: TGTGCCAGCATGTCCCACGAGCAGTACTTC. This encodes CASMSHEQYF.

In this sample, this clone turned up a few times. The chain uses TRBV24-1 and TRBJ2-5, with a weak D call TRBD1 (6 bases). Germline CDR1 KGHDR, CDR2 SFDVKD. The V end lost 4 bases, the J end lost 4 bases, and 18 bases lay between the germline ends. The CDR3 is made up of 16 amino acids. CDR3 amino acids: CATSETTDSFGETQYF. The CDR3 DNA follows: TGTGCCACCAGTGAGACTACGGACAGCTTCGGAGAGACCCAGTACTTC.

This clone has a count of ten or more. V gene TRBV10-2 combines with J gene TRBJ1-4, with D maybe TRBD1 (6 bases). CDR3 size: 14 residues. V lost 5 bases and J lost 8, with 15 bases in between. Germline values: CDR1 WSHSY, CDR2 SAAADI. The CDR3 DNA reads TGCGCCAGCAGTCATCCGGGACAAGGGGAAAAACTGTTTTTT. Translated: CASSHPGQGEKLFF.

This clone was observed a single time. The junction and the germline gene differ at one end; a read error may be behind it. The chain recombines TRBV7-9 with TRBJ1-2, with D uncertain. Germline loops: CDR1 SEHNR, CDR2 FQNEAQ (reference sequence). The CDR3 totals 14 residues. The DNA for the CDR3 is TGTGCCAGCAGCTTAGGGCGAGAGGCCTATGTCTACACCTTC. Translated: CASSLGREAYVYTF.

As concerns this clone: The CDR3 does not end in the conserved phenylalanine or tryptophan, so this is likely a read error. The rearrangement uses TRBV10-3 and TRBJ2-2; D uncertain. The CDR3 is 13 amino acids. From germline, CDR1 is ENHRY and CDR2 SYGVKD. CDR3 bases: TGTGCAATCAGTGCGGACGCCACCGGGGAGCTGTTTTAT. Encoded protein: CAISADATGELFY.

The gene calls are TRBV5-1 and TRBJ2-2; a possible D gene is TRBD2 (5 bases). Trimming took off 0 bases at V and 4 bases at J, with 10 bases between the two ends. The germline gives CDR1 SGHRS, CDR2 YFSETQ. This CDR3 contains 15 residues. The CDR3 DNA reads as TGCGCCAGCAGCTTGGATGTCGGAGGCACCGGGGAGCTGTTTTTT. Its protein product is CASSLDVGGTGELFF.

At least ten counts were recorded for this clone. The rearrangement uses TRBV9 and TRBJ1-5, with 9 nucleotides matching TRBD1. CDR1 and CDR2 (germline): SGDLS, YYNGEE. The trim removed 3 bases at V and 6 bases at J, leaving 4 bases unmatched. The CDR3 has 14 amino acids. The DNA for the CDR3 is TGTGCCAGCAGCGCAGGGACAGGGAGTCAGCCCCAGCATTTT. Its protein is CASSAGTGSQPQHF.

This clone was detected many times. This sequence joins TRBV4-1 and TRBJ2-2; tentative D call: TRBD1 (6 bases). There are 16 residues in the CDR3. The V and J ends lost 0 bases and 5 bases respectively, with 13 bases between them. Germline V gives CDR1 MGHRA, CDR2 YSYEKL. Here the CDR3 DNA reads TGCGCCAGCAGCCAAGAAAACAGGGAAGAAACCGGGGAGCTGTTTTTT. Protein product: CASSQENREETGELFF.

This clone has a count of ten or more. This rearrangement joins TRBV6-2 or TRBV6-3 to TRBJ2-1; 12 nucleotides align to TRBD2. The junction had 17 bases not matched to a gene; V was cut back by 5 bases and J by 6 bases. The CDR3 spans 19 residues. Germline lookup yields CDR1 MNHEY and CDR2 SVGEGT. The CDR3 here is CASSIRPSGRGSRGNEQFF. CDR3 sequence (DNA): TGTGCCAGCAGTATACGCCCTAGCGGGAGGGGAAGTAGGGGCAATGAGCAGTTCTTC.

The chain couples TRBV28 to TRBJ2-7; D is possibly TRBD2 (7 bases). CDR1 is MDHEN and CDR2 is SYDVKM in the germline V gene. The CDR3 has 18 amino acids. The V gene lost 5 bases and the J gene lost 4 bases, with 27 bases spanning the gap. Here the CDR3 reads CASSGGGGTRELGYEQYF. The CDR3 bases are TGTGCCAGCAGTGGCGGGGGCGGGACGAGGGAGTTGGGATACGAGCAGTACTTC.

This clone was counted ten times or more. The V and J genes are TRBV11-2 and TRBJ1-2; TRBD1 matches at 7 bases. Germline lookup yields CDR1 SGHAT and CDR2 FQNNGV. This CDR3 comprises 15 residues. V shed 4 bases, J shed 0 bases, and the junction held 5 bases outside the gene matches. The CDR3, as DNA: TGTGCCAGCAGCTCGGGACAGCGAGCTAACTATGGCTACACCTTC. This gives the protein CASSSGQRANYGYTF.

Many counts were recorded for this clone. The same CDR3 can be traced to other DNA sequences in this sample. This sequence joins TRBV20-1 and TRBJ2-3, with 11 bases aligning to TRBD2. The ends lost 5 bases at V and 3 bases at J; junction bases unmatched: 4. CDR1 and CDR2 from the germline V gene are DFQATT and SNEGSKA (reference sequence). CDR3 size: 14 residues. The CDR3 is CSAGTSGSTDTQYF. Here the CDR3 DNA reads TGCAGTGCTGGAACTAGCGGGAGTACAGATACGCAGTATTTT.

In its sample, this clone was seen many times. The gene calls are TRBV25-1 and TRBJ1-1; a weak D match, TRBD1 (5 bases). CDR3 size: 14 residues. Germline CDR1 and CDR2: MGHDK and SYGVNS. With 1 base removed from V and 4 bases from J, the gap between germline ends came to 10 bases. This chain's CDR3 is CASSESVGGTEAFF. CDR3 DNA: TGTGCCAGCAGTGAATCCGTCGGGGGCACTGAAGCTTTCTTT.

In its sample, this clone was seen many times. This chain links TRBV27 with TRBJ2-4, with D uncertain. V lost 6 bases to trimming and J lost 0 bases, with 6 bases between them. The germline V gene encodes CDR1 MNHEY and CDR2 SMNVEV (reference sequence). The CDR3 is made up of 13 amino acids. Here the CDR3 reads CASSELAKNIQYF. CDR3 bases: TGTGCCAGCAGCGAACTAGCCAAAAACATTCAGTACTTC.

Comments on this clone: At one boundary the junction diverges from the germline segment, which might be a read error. CDR3 in amino acids: CASWQRQGFNQPQNF. The CDR3 DNA reads TGTGCCAGCTGGCAAAGACAGGGCTTCAATCAGCCCCAGAATTTT. The gene calls are TRBV28 and TRBJ1-5; TRBD1 agrees at 7 bases. The germline CDR1 and CDR2 sequences are MDHEN and SYDVKM. This CDR3 has 15 residues.

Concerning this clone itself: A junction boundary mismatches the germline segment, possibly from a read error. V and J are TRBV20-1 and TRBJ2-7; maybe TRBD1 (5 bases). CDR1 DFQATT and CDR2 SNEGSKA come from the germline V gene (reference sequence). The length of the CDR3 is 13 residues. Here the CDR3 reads CRAGQGCQDEQEF. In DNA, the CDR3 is TGCCGTGCTGGGCAGGGATGCCAGGACGAGCAGGAATTC.

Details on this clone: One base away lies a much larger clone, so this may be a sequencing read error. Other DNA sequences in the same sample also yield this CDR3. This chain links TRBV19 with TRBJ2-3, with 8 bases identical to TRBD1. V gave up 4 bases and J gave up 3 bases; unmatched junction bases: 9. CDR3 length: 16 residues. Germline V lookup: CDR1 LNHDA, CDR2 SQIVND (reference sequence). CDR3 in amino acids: CASSTQGAWGTDTQYF. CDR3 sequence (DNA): TGTGCCAGTAGTACCCAGGGGGCATGGGGTACAGATACGCAGTATTTT. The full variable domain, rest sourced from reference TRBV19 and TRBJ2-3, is DGGITQSPKYLFRKEGQNVTLSCEQNLNHDAMYWYRQDPGQGLRLIYYSQIVNDFQKGDIAEGYSVSREKKESFPLTVTSAQKNPTAFYLCASSTQGAWGTDTQYFGPGTRLTVL.